Following are 19 T cell receptor beta chains from one sample sequenced in a study of T cell responses to AZD1222 COVID-19 vaccine. This table comes from immunoSEQ multiplex PCR, and its TCRdb copy is limited to in-frame clones, with some not included. The data show about 160,000 clones, approximately 90% seen once. The specimen was peripheral blood, collected on day 0 of AZD1222 vaccination. The origin of the receptors is an adult in good health.

This chain connects TRBV5-1 to TRBJ2-6; D is uncertain. The V gene's germline CDR1 is SGHRS and CDR2 YFSETQ. The CDR3 runs 15 residues. Trimming removed 1 base from V and 0 bases from J, with 5 bases in between. This CDR3 reads CASSLPPSGANVLTF. Written as DNA, the CDR3 is TGCGCCAGCAGCTTGCCTCCCTCTGGGGCCAACGTCCTGACTTTC.

The chain recombines TRBV29-1 with TRBJ1-1, with 8 bases fitting TRBD1. The CDR3 has 13 amino acids. With 6 bases clipped from V and 0 bases from J, the junction kept 3 bases outside the gene matches. Germline V lookup: CDR1 SQVTM, CDR2 ANQGSEA. DNA for the CDR3: TGCAGCGTAAGACAGGGGATGAACACTGAAGCTTTCTTT. Its translation is CSVRQGMNTEAFF.

The V and J genes are TRBV6-5 and TRBJ1-2; 7 positions match TRBD1. Trimming at V came to 4 bases and at J to 8 bases, leaving 10 bases not matched to a gene. CDR3 size: 14 residues. Germline CDR1 MNHEY, CDR2 SVGAGI. The CDR3 loop reads CASSLSRDRGGYTF. The CDR3 DNA sequence: TGTGCCAGCAGTTTGTCCCGGGACAGAGGGGGCTACACCTTC.

The chain has TRBV6-5 and TRBJ2-7; 9 bases map to TRBD1. From germline, CDR1 is MNHEY and CDR2 SVGAGI. V gave up 6 bases and J gave up 4 bases; unmatched junction bases: 7. The CDR3 is made up of 14 amino acids. The CDR3 region is CASRGTGSGYEQYF. DNA of the CDR3: TGTGCCAGCAGAGGGACAGGGAGCGGGTACGAGCAGTACTTC.

A word on this clone: Additional DNA sequences in this sample encode the identical CDR3. This rearrangement joins TRBV20-1 to TRBJ1-1, with no clear D. Trimming took off 2 bases at V and 1 base at J, with 2 bases between the two ends. CDR1 and CDR2 (germline): DFQATT, SNEGSKA (reference sequence). The CDR3 spans 11 residues. The CDR3: CSARRNTEAFF. The CDR3, as DNA: TGCAGTGCTAGACGGAACACTGAAGCTTTCTTT.

The chain has TRBV28 and TRBJ1-6, with a weak D call TRBD1 (5 bases). This CDR3 has 15 residues. Germline V lookup: CDR1 MDHEN, CDR2 SYDVKM. Trimming stripped 2 bases from V and 10 bases from J, with 15 bases between. CDR3 loop: CASSLTQGLQSPLHF. The CDR3 region has the DNA TGTGCCAGCAGTTTAACGCAGGGTTTGCAATCACCCCTCCACTTT.

The chain combines TRBV27 with TRBJ2-3, with 11 bases matching TRBD2. Germline CDR1 MNHEY, CDR2 SMNVEV (reference sequence). The CDR3 is 20 residues long. V was pared by 7 bases and J by 0 bases, with 18 bases of the junction left unmatched. The CDR3 loop is CASNLRTSGTSGASTDTQYF. The CDR3 region has the DNA TGTGCCAGCAACTTACGAACTTCCGGGACTAGCGGTGCTAGCACAGATACGCAGTATTTT.

The chain recombines TRBV5-1 with TRBJ1-4, with a weak D call TRBD1 (5 bases). CDR1 SGHRS and CDR2 YFSETQ come from the germline V gene. The CDR3 totals 15 residues. V lost 5 bases to trimming and J lost 11 bases, with 22 bases between them. CDR3 loop: CASRPSQDDRGKLFF. The CDR3 nucleotides read TGCGCCAGCAGACCCTCACAGGACGATCGTGGTAAACTGTTTTTT. Full variable domain (remainder filled in from reference TRBV5-1 and TRBJ1-4): KAGVTQTPRYLIKTRGQQVTLSCSPISGHRSVSWYQQTPGQGLQFLFEYFSETQRNKGNFPGRFSGRQFSNSRSEMNVSTLELGDSALYLCASRPSQDDRGKLFFGSGTQLSVL.

This sequence joins TRBV19 and TRBJ1-1; D not resolved. The CDR3 is 12 amino acids. Germline V gene sequence: CDR1 LNHDA, CDR2 SQIVND (reference sequence). Trimming took 4 bases from V and 9 from J, leaving 12 bases between them. The CDR3 nucleotides read TGTGCCAGTAGTACCGAAGGGAGGAAAGCTTTCTTT. It is translated as CASSTEGRKAFF.

This clone was detected only once. V is TRBV5-4 and J is TRBJ1-3, with D unclear. V lost 2 bases, J lost 7 bases, and 13 bases lay in between. Germline V gene sequence: CDR1 SGHNT, CDR2 YYREEE (reference sequence). The CDR3 loop spans 14 amino acids. CDR3 DNA: TGTGCCAGCAGCTTCGAGGGCGTCAGGAACACCATATATTTT. It is translated as CASSFEGVRNTIYF.

The CDR3 nucleotides are TGTGCCAGCAGTGATAGAGGGGCCGGGGAGCTGTTTTTT. Translation: CASSDRGAGELFF. The V and J genes are TRBV2 and TRBJ2-2, with D perhaps being TRBD1 or TRBD2 (5 bases each). CDR1 and CDR2 (germline): SNHLY, FYNNEI. The CDR3 has 13 residues. V was pared by 3 bases and J by 6 bases, with 8 bases between.

The chain joins TRBV7-8 to TRBJ2-2; D unresolved. V lost 6 bases and J 5 bases, leaving 13 bases between the germline ends. Germline loops: CDR1 SGHVS, CDR2 FQNEAQ. The CDR3 consists of 14 residues. The CDR3 loop reads CASSPLAQTGELFF. The CDR3 region has the DNA TGTGCCAGCAGTCCCCTGGCCCAGACCGGGGAGCTGTTTTTT.

This clone was seen just once. This chain joins TRBV3-1 (or the pseudogene TRBV3-2) and TRBJ2-6; TRBD1 matches 11 bases. The V gene end was trimmed by 4 bases and the J gene end by 3 bases; junction bases not matched to a gene: 5. This CDR3 comprises 17 residues. Germline CDR1 LGHDT, CDR2 YNNKEL (reference sequence). CDR3 region: CASSRGQGAGGANVLTF. CDR3 nucleotide sequence: TGTGCCAGCAGCCGTGGACAGGGGGCGGGTGGGGCCAACGTCCTGACTTTC.

CDR3 DNA: TGCGCCAGCAGCGAGCGCACTAGAAACCAAGAGACCCAGTACTTC. Translating it yields CASSERTRNQETQYF. This rearrangement joins TRBV5-1 to TRBJ2-5, with a possible D match to TRBD2 (5 bases). V lost 4 bases to trimming and J lost 0 bases, with 13 bases between them. There are 15 residues in the CDR3. Looked up from germline, CDR1 is SGHRS and CDR2 is YFSETQ.

V and J are TRBV5-1 and TRBJ2-2; D is perhaps TRBD2 (5 bases). Germline CDR1 reads SGHRS; CDR2 reads YFSETQ. The CDR3 covers 15 residues. Trimming stripped 3 bases from V and 0 bases from J, with 9 bases between. The CDR3 DNA sequence: TGCGCCAGCAGCTCGAGCGGAGCGAACACCGGGGAGCTGTTTTTT. Residues: CASSSSGANTGELFF.

This chain joins TRBV19 and TRBJ2-2; D may correspond to TRBD1 or TRBD2 (5 bases each). Germline V CDR1 and CDR2: LNHDA, SQIVND (reference sequence). This CDR3 contains 16 residues. V was clipped by 4 bases and J by 0 bases, with 12 bases between them. In nucleotides, the CDR3 is TGTGCCAGTAGTAAGGGGACCGTCGCGAACACCGGGGAGCTGTTTTTT. Protein: CASSKGTVANTGELFF.

This chain's CDR3 is CASSESRGPTGELFF. As DNA, the CDR3 is TGTGCCAGCAGCGAGTCGCGGGGCCCCACCGGGGAGCTGTTTTTT. The chain joins TRBV7-9 to TRBJ2-2; tentatively, D is TRBD2 (6 bases). The CDR3 runs to 15 residues. With 5 bases removed from V and 4 bases from J, the gap between germline ends came to 14 bases. Germline-derived CDR1 and CDR2 are SEHNR and FQNEAQ (reference sequence). Full variable domain (missing parts from reference TRBV7-9 and TRBJ2-2): DTGVSQNPRHKITKRGQNVTFRCDPISEHNRLYWYRQTLGQGPEFLTYFQNEAQLEKSRLLSDRFSAERPKGSFSTLEIQRTEQGDSAMYLCASSESRGPTGELFFGEGSRLTVL.

The chain combines TRBV7-3 with TRBJ2-1; no reliable D call. CDR1 is SGHTA, CDR2 FQGTGA, per germline. CDR3 size: 16 residues. Trimming removed 1 base at V and 1 base at J, with 11 bases between. Here the CDR3 DNA reads TGTGCCAGCAGCTTAAACCCCAGCCCTTCCTACAATGAGCAGTTCTTC. This sequence encodes CASSLNPSPSYNEQFF.

The V gene is TRBV28, the J gene TRBJ1-2; 7 bases align to TRBD1. CDR1 and CDR2 (germline): MDHEN, SYDVKM. With 6 bases clipped from V and 8 bases from J, the junction kept 15 bases outside the gene matches. CDR3 length equals 15 residues. The CDR3 DNA sequence: TGTGCCAGCAGCCCTCATAAGACAGGGTTCGGCGGCTACACCTTC. It codes for CASSPHKTGFGGYTF.